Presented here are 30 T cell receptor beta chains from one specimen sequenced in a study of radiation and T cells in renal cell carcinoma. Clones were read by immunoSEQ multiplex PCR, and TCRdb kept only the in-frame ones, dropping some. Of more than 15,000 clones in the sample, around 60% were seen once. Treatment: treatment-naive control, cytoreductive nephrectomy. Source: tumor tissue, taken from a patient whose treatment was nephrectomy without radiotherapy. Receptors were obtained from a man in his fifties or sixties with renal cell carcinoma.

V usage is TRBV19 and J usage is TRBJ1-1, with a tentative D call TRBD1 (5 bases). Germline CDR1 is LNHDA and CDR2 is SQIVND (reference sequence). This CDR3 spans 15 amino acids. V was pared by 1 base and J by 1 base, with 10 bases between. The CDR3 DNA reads TGTGCCAGTAGTATAGGTAGCCAGGGGAACACTGAAGCTTTCTTT. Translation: CASSIGSQGNTEAFF.

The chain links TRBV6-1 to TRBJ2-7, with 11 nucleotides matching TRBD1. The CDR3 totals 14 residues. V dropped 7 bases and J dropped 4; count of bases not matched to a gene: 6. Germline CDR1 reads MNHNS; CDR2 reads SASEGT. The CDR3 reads CASTTGDRGYEQYF. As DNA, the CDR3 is TGTGCCAGCACCACGGGGGACAGGGGGTACGAGCAGTACTTC.

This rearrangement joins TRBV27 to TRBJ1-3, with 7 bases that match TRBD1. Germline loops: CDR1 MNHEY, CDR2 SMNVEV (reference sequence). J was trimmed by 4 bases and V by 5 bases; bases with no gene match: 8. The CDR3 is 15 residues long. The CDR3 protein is CASSLTWDSGNTIYF. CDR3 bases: TGTGCCAGCAGTCTCACCTGGGACAGCGGAAACACCATATATTTT.

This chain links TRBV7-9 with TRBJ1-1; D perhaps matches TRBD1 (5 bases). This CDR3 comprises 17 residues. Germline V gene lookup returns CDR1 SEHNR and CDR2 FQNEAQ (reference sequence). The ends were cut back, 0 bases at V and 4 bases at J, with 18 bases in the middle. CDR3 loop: CASSLASGGFGSTEAFF. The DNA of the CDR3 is TGTGCCAGCAGCTTAGCCTCGGGGGGGTTTGGGTCCACTGAAGCTTTCTTT.

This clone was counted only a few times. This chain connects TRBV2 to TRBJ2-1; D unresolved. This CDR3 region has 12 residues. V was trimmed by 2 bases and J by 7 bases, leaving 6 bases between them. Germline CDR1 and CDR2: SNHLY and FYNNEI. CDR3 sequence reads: CASSEPRNEQFF. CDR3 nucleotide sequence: TGTGCCAGCAGTGAACCCAGAAATGAGCAGTTCTTC.

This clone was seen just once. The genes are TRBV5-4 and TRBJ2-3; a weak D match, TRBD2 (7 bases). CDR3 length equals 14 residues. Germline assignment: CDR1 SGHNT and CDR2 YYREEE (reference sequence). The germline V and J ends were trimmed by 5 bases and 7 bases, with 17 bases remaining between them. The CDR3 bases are TGTGCCAGCAGAGAGGGGGGGCTTAGGAATACGCAGTATTTT. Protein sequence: CASREGGLRNTQYF.

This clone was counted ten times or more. The CDR3 DNA follows: TGTGCCAGCAGCCAAGGTGCTAGCGGCTCCTCCTACGAGCAGTACTTC. Translation: CASSQGASGSSYEQYF. The chain recombines TRBV14 with TRBJ2-7, with TRBD2 matching over 7 bases. Losses at the gene ends were 1 base for V and 0 bases for J; bases not matched to a gene: 6. The CDR3 length is 16 residues. Looked up from germline, CDR1 is SGHDN and CDR2 is FVKESK.

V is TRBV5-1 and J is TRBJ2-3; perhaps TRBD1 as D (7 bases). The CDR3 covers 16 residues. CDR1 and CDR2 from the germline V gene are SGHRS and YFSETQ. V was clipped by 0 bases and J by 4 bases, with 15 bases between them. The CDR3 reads CASSLEWQGGADTQYF. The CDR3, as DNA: TGCGCCAGCAGCTTGGAGTGGCAGGGGGGCGCAGATACGCAGTATTTT.

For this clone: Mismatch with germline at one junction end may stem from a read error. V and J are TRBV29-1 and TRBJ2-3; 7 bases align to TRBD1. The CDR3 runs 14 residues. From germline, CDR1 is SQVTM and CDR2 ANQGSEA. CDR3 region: CSFEQGFGTDTQYF. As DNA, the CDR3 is TGCAGCTTTGAACAGGGGTTTGGCACAGATACGCAGTATTTT.

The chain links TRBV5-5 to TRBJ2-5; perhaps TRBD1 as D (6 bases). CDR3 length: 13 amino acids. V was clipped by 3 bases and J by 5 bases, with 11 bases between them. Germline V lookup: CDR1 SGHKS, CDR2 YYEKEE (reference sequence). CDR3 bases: TGTGCCAGCAGCTCCAGGGGTGGGGAGACCCAGTACTTC. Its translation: CASSSRGGETQYF.

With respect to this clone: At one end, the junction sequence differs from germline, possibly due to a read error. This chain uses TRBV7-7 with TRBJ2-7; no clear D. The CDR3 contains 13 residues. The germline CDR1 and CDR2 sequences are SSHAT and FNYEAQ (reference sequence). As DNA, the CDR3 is TGTGCTAGCAGCTTAGTTTGGATTTACGAGCAGTACTTC. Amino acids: CASSLVWIYEQYF.

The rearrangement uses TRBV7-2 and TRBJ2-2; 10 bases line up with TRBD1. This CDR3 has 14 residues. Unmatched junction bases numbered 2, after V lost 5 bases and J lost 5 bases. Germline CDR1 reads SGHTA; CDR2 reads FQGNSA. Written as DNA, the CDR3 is TGTGCCAGCAGCCCGGGACAGGGGACCGGGGAGCTGTTTTTT. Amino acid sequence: CASSPGQGTGELFF.

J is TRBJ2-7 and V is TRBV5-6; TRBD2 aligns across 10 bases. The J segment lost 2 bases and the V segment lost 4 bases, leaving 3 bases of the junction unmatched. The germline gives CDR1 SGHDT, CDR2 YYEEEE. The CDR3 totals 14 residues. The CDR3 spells CASSPGTSAYEQYF. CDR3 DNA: TGTGCCAGCAGCCCCGGGACTAGCGCCTACGAGCAGTACTTC.

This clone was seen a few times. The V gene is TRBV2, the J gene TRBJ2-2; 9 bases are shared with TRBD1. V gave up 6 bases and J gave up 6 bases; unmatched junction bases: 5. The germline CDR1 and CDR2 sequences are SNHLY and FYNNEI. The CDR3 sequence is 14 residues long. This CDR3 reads CASRGQGLAGELFF. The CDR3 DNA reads TGTGCCAGCAGGGGACAGGGATTGGCCGGGGAGCTGTTTTTT.

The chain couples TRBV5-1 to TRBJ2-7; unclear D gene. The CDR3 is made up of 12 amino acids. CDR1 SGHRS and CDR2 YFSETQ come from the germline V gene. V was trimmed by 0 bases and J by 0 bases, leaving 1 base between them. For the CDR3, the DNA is TGCGCCAGCAGCTTGGCCTCCTACGAGCAGTACTTC. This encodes CASSLASYEQYF.

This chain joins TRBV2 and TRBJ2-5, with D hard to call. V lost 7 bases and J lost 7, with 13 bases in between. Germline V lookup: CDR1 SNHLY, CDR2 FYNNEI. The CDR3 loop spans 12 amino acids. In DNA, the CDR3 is TGTGCCAGCACTCACGGCTATGGGACCCAGTACTTC. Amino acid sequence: CASTHGYGTQYF. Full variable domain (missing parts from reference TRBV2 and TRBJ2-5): EPEVTQTPSHQVTQMGQEVILRCVPISNHLYFYWYRQILGQKVEFLVSFYNNEISEKSEIFDDQFSVERPDGSNFTLKIRSTKLEDSAMYFCASTHGYGTQYFGPGTRLLVL.

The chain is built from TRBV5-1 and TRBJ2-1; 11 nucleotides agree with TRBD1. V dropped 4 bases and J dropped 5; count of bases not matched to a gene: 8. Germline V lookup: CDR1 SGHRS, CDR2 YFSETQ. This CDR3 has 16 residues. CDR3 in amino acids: CASSLWTGGGHNEQFF. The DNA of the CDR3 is TGCGCCAGCAGCCTATGGACAGGGGGCGGTCACAATGAGCAGTTCTTC. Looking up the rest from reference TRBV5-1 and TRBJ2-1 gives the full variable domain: KAGVTQTPRYLIKTRGQQVTLSCSPISGHRSVSWYQQTPGQGLQFLFEYFSETQRNKGNFPGRFSGRQFSNSRSEMNVSTLELGDSALYLCASSLWTGGGHNEQFFGPGTRLTVL.

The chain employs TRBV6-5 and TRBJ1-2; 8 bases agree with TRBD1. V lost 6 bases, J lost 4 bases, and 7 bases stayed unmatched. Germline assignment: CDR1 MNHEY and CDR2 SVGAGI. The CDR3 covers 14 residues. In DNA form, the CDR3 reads TGTGCCAGCAGACGCGGACAGGGTGGCTATGGCTACACCTTC. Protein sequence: CASRRGQGGYGYTF.

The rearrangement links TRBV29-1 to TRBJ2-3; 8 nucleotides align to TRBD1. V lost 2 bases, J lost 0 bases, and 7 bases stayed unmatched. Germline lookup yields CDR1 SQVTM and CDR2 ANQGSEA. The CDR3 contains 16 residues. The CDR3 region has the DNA TGCAGCGTTGAATCCATACGGGACAGGAGCACAGATACGCAGTATTTT. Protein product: CSVESIRDRSTDTQYF.

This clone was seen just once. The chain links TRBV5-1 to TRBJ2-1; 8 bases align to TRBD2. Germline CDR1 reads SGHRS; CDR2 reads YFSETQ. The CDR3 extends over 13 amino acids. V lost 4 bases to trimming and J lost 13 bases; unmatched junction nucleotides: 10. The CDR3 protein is CASSREGRVEQFF. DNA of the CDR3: TGCGCCAGCAGCCGGGAGGGCCGGGTAGAACAGTTCTTC.

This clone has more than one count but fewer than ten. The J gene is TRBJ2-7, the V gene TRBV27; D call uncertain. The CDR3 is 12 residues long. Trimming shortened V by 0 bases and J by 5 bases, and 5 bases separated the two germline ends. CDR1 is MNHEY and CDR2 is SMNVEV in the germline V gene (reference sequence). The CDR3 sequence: CASSLSGDEQYF. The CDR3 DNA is TGTGCCAGCAGTTTATCTGGGGACGAGCAGTACTTC.

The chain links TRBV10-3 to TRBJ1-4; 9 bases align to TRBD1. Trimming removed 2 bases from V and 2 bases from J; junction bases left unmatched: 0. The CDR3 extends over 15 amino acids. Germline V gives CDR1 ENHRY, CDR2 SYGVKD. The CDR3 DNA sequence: TGTGCCATCAGTGAGGGGACAGGGACTAATGAAAAACTGTTTTTT. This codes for CAISEGTGTNEKLFF.

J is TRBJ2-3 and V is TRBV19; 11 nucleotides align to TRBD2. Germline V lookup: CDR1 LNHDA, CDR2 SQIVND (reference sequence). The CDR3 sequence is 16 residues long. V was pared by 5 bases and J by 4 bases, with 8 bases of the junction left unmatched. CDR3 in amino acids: CASSPGSGGASDTQYF. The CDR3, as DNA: TGTGCCAGTAGTCCCGGTAGCGGGGGGGCATCAGATACGCAGTATTTT.

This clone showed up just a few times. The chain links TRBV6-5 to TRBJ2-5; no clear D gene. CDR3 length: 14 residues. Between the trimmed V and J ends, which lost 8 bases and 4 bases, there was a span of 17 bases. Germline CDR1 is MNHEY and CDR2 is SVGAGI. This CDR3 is CASGRSGVLETQYF. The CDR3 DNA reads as TGTGCCAGCGGACGAAGTGGGGTTTTAGAGACCCAGTACTTC.

Here the CDR3 DNA reads TGTGCCTGGAGTTTGCAGGGTTTATATGGCTACACCTTC. It yields the protein CAWSLQGLYGYTF. This chain links TRBV30 with TRBJ1-2; weak D call: TRBD1 (5 bases). Trimming took 2 bases from V and 5 from J, leaving 12 bases between them. Germline-derived CDR1 and CDR2 are GTSNPN and SVGIG (reference sequence). The CDR3 is 13 amino acids.

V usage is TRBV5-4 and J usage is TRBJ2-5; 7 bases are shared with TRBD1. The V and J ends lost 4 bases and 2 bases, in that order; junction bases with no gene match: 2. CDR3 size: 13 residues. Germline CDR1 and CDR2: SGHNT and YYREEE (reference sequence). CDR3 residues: CASSPGQQETQYF. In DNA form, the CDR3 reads TGTGCCAGCAGCCCGGGACAGCAAGAGACCCAGTACTTC.

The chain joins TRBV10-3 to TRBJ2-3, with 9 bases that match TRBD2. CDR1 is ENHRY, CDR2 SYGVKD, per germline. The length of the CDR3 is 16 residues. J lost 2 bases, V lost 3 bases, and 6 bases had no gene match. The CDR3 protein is CAISETLAGPTDTQYF. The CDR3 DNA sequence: TGTGCCATCAGTGAAACCCTAGCGGGGCCCACAGATACGCAGTATTTT.

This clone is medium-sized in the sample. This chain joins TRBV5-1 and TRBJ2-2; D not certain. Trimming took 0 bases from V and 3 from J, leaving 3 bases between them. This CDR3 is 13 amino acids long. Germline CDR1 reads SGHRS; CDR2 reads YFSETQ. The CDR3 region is CASSLADTGELFF. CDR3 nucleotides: TGCGCCAGCAGCTTGGCCGACACCGGGGAGCTGTTTTTT.

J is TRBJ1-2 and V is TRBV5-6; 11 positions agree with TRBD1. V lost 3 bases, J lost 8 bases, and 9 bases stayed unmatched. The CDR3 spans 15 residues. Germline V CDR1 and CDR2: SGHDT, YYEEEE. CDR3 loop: CASSSGTGGWLGYTF. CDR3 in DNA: TGTGCCAGCAGCTCCGGGACAGGGGGATGGTTAGGCTACACCTTC.

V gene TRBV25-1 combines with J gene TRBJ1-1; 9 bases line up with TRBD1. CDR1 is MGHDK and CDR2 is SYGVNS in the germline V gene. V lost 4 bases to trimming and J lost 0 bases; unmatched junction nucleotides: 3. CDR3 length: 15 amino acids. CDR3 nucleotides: TGTGCCAGCAGTGTAGACAGGGGGTTGAACACTGAAGCTTTCTTT. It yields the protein CASSVDRGLNTEAFF.